The sequence of this T cell receptor (beta chain) was determined in a study of OX40 agonist ivuxolimab in advanced cancers. About the research overall: Patients were treated with ivuxolimab, an agonistic anti-OX40 (CD134) antibody. Cancers in dose escalation were hepatocellular, melanoma, renal cell and head and neck. General study points: CD4+ and CD8+ blood T cells expanded clonally by week 6 at 0.1 to 3.0 mg/kg.

Germline V gene sequence: CDR1 SGHTA, CDR2 FQGNSA. V was pared by 5 bases and J by 5 bases, with 8 bases between. CDR3 length equals 12 residues. To note about this clone: The antigen is unknown.

Sequenced by immunoSEQ multiplex PCR; TCRdb stores in-frame clones only, minus some. The sample yields 40,000 to 45,000 clones, approximately 80% seen once. This TCR was sampled from an adult with an advanced solid tumor such as melanoma, head and neck, liver or kidney cancer. The source material was CD4+ or CD8+ T cells sorted from blood, sampled in a trial of the OX40 agonist ivuxolimab. This chain joins TRBV7-2 and TRBJ2-3; D remains ambiguous. CDR3 sequence: CASSRHRDTQYF. The CDR3 bases are TGTGCCAGCAGCCGCCATAGAGATACGCAGTATTTT.